This TCR beta chain was captured by sequencing in a study of blood T cell repertoires in COVID-19. Across the study: Donors in the United States, Italy and Spain gave samples during acute or convalescent COVID-19. The cDNA or gDNA used as material had been derived from T cells, B-cell-depleted T cells, or PBMCs.

The CDR3 has 16 amino acids. In germline, CDR1 is SGHTA, CDR2 FQGNSA. V dropped 3 bases and J dropped 4; count of bases not matched to a gene: 8. Authors' data handling: It was from reference gene primer amplification that nucleated cell counts were estimated. The table came from immunoSEQ multiplex PCR; TCRdb's copy has only in-frame clones and leaves some out. V and J calls and clone size follow that table, whereas D and trimming were derived from the DNA. The sample shows 310,000 or so clones, roughly 90% of them seen only once. The chain joins TRBV7-2 to TRBJ2-2; 7 nucleotides agree with TRBD1. This receptor was taken from a woman between 50 and 59 years old with active or convalescent COVID-19. The specimen sequenced was peripheral blood. The CDR3: CASSFGPTGTTGELFF. The CDR3 bases are TGTGCCAGCAGCTTCGGACCGACAGGGACCACCGGGGAGCTGTTTTTT. The variable domain in full, with the rest retrieved from reference TRBV7-2 and TRBJ2-2, is GAGVSQSPSNKVTEKGKDVELRCDPISGHTALYWYRQSLGQGLEFLIYFQGNSAPDKSGLPSDRFSAERTGGSVSTLTIQRTQQEDSAVYLCASSFGPTGTTGELFFGEGSRLTVL.